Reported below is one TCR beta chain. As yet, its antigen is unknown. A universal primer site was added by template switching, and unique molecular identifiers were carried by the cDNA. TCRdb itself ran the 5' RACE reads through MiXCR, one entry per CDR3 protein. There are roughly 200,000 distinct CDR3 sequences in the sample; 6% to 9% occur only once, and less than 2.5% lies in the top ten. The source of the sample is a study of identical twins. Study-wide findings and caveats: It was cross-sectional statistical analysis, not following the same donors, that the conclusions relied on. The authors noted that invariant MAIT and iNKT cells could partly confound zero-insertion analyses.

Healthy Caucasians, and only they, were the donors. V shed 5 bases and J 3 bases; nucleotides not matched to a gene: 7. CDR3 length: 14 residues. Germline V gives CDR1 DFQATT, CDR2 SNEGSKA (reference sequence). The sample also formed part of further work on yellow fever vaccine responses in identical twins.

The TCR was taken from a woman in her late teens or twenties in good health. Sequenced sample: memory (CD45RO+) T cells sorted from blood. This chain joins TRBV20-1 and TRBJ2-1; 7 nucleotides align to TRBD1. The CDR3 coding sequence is TGCAGTGCTGGAACGGACAGGATCTACAATGAGCAGTTCTTC. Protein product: CSAGTDRIYNEQFF.